The rows below give T cell receptor beta chains drawn from one sample of a study of cytomegalovirus exposure and HLA in healthy donors. Here immunoSEQ multiplex PCR was the method, and the copy in TCRdb shows in-frame clones only, minus some. Here the sample spans around 170,000 clones, 65% to 90% being singletons. The sample consisted of PBMCs. The receptor source for this set is a man in his forties or fifties in good health and CMV-seropositive. Both conserved end residues are part of each CDR3. A D gene is named only where the DNA matches it firmly. Expanded clones get a size class; other rows say once, few or many, or leave the size out.

d_gene: .; v_gene: TRBV5-1; abundance: .; j_gene: TRBJ1-1; CDR3nt: TGCGCCAGCAGAAGACTCTTGGCGGGTTTGGCTGAAGCTTTCTTT; CDR3aa: CASRRLLAGLAEAFF
d_gene: TRBD1; v_gene: TRBV7-2; abundance: .; j_gene: TRBJ2-7; CDR3nt: TGTGCCAGCAGCTTCCAGACAGGGGGGTCCTACGAGCAGTACTTC; CDR3aa: CASSFQTGGSYEQYF
d_gene: TRBD2; v_gene: TRBV5-4; abundance: .; j_gene: TRBJ2-7; CDR3nt: TGTGCCAGCAGCTTGGGCGGGACGGGGGGCTACGAGCAGTACTTC; CDR3aa: CASSLGGTGGYEQYF
d_gene: TRBD1; v_gene: TRBV30; abundance: .; j_gene: TRBJ1-1; CDR3nt: TGTGCCTGGCACAGGGGTAATGGGGAGGCTTTCTTT; CDR3aa: CAWHRGNGEAFF
d_gene: TRBD1; v_gene: TRBV5-4; abundance: .; j_gene: TRBJ2-5; CDR3nt: TGTGCCAGCAGGCGGGACAGGGGATCCCAAGAGACCCAGTACTTC; CDR3aa: CASRRDRGSQETQYF
d_gene: .; v_gene: TRBV6-5; abundance: .; j_gene: TRBJ1-3; CDR3nt: TGTGCCAGCAGTTACTCACGGGGAAACACCATATATTTT; CDR3aa: CASSYSRGNTIYF
d_gene: .; v_gene: TRBV2; abundance: few; j_gene: TRBJ1-1; CDR3nt: TGTGCCAGCAGTGATAGGCAGGGTCTCACTGAAGCTTTCTTT; CDR3aa: CASSDRQGLTEAFF
d_gene: .; v_gene: TRBV4-2; abundance: .; j_gene: TRBJ1-2; CDR3nt: TGTGCCAGCAGCCAAGATCCTTCCAGGGGATATGGCTACACCTTC; CDR3aa: CASSQDPSRGYGYTF
d_gene: .; v_gene: TRBV7-2; abundance: .; j_gene: TRBJ2-7; CDR3nt: TGTGCCAGCTCTACCCCGGTGGGGCACGAGCAGTACTTC; CDR3aa: CASSTPVGHEQYF
d_gene: .; v_gene: TRBV7-9; abundance: .; j_gene: TRBJ2-7; CDR3nt: TGTGCCAGCAGCTCCCCAGGCTTTATCTACGAGCAGTACTTC; CDR3aa: CASSSPGFIYEQYF